This passage covers 10 T cell receptor beta chains from one sample sequenced in a study of T cell repertoires in cytomegalovirus infection. Their antigens remain unidentified. TCRdb passed the reads through MiXCR, listing each CDR3 protein once. The data show hundreds of thousands of distinct CDR3 sequences, roughly a third seen once. The sequenced sample was cultured PBMCs, obtained from culture after CMV antigen stimulation. These receptor sequences come from a human donor in good health (CMV status not recorded). Some clones in this sample may be carry-over from other donors' samples.

The chain employs TRBV7-2 and TRBJ1-3; D unresolved. Germline CDR1 reads SGHTA; CDR2 reads FQGNSA. The V end lost 3 bases, the J end lost 8 bases, and 23 bases lay between the germline ends. The CDR3 is 17 amino acids. CDR3 protein: CASSLHNPGFSVDTIYF. CDR3 coding DNA: TGTGCCAGCAGCTTGCACAATCCGGGATTTTCGGTGGACACCATATATTTT.

The V and J genes are TRBV5-1 and TRBJ1-2; D is unclear. Trimming took 2 bases from V and 6 from J, leaving 29 bases between them. The CDR3 length is 19 residues. Germline CDR1 is SGHRS and CDR2 is YFSETQ. CDR3 DNA sequence: TGCGCCAGCAGCTTTCACCCCCCCCGGGTCAGGTCTATTTATGATGGCTACACCTTC. Its translation: CASSFHPPRVRSIYDGYTF.

There are many counts of this clonotype. This chain links TRBV7-2 with TRBJ2-2, with 8 bases fitting TRBD2. J gave up 5 bases and V 11 bases, and 10 bases lay outside the gene matches. This CDR3 is built from 14 residues. CDR1 SGHTA and CDR2 FQGNSA come from the germline V gene. CDR3 coding DNA: TGTGCCCATACCGGGACTAGAGGTACCGGGGAGCTGTTTTTT. Encoded protein: CAHTGTRGTGELFF.

The rearrangement joins TRBV29-1 to TRBJ2-5, with D possibly matching TRBD2 (7 bases). Germline V gene sequence: CDR1 SQVTM, CDR2 ANQGSEA. V was shortened by 6 bases and J by 2 bases, with 13 bases between the two germline ends. The CDR3 loop spans 13 amino acids. The CDR3 DNA is TGCAGCGTCCGACGGGGGGCTCAAGAGACCCAGTACTTC. The encoded protein is CSVRRGAQETQYF.

This clonotype was recorded a few times. The chain couples TRBV27 to TRBJ2-2, with 9 nucleotides matching TRBD1. The ends lost 3 bases at V and 5 bases at J; junction bases unmatched: 4. This CDR3 region has 15 residues. Germline V lookup: CDR1 MNHEY, CDR2 SMNVEV (reference sequence). In DNA, the CDR3 is TGTGCCAGCAGTTTCCGGACAGGGGTTACCGGGGAGCTGTTTTTT. Translating it yields CASSFRTGVTGELFF.

This clonotype was seen only a few times. For the CDR3, the DNA is TGTGCCAGCAGCTTAATTCCGCGGGAGCTGTTTTTT. This encodes CASSLIPRELFF. V and J are TRBV7-9 and TRBJ2-2, with D hard to call. The germline CDR1 and CDR2 sequences are SEHNR and FQNEAQ (reference sequence). The V gene lost 2 bases and the J gene lost 9 bases, with 7 bases spanning the gap. CDR3 length equals 12 residues. The variable domain in full, with the rest retrieved from reference TRBV7-9 and TRBJ2-2, is DTGVSQNPRHKITKRGQNVTFRCDPISEHNRLYWYRQTLGQGPEFLTYFQNEAQLEKSRLLSDRFSAERPKGSFSTLEIQRTEQGDSAMYLCASSLIPRELFFGEGSRLTVL.

This clonotype showed up many times. The rearrangement links TRBV11-3 to TRBJ2-1, with 15 positions matching TRBD2. The V and J ends lost 5 bases and 1 base, in that order; junction bases with no gene match: 6. CDR3 size: 18 residues. From germline, CDR1 is SGHNT and CDR2 YENEEA. This chain's CDR3 is CASSPGTSGGLSYNEQFF. The CDR3 DNA reads as TGTGCCAGCAGCCCAGGGACTAGCGGGGGGCTATCCTACAATGAGCAGTTCTTC.

This clonotype was recorded many times. The V gene is TRBV7-2, the J gene TRBJ2-7; D unresolved. CDR1 SGHTA and CDR2 FQGNSA come from the germline V gene. With 3 bases removed from V and 4 bases from J, the gap between germline ends came to 10 bases. The CDR3 is 13 residues long. CDR3: CASSFLVHYEQYF. CDR3 coding DNA: TGTGCCAGCAGCTTCCTTGTCCATTACGAGCAGTACTTC. Looking up the rest from reference TRBV7-2 and TRBJ2-7 gives the full variable domain: GAGVSQSPSNKVTEKGKDVELRCDPISGHTALYWYRQSLGQGLEFLIYFQGNSAPDKSGLPSDRFSAERTGGSVSTLTIQRTQQEDSAVYLCASSFLVHYEQYFGPGTRLTVT.

V gene TRBV4-1 combines with J gene TRBJ1-1, with D hard to call. V was shortened by 0 bases and J by 7 bases, with 12 bases between the two germline ends. There are 14 residues in the CDR3. Per germline, CDR1 MGHRA and CDR2 YSYEKL. The CDR3 region has the DNA TGCGCCAGCAGCCAAGAATGGTGGGATGGTGAAGCTTTCTTT. Translated: CASSQEWWDGEAFF.

This clonotype was found a few times. This chain connects TRBV28 to TRBJ2-3; TRBD2 aligns across 9 bases. Trimming took 5 bases from V and 5 from J; bases not matched to a gene: 11. The CDR3 runs to 16 residues. CDR1 and CDR2 from the germline V gene are MDHEN and SYDVKM. The CDR3 region is CASSPPGLAIGDTQYF. In DNA, the CDR3 is TGTGCCAGCAGTCCGCCGGGACTAGCAATAGGAGATACGCAGTATTTT. The full variable domain, completed using reference TRBV28 and TRBJ2-3, is DVKVTQSSRYLVKRTGEKVFLECVQDMDHENMFWYRQDPGLGLRLIYFSYDVKMKEKGDIPEGYSVSREKKERFSLILESASTNQTSMYLCASSPPGLAIGDTQYFGPGTRLTVL.